This T cell receptor beta chain appears in the sequencing data of a study of T cell changes during pregnancy in multiple sclerosis. The CDR3 sequence is 12 residues long. The V gene's germline CDR1 is SGHKS and CDR2 YYEKEE (reference sequence). Trimming removed 3 bases from V and 5 bases from J, with 9 bases in between. Sequenced by immunoSEQ multiplex PCR; TCRdb stores in-frame clones only, minus some. The data contain some 28,000 clones, 85% to 90% of them singletons. The material was CD8+ T cells from peripheral blood mononuclear cells, obtained before pregnancy. The clonotype was recovered from a female donor with multiple sclerosis, enrolled in a pregnancy study. The chain recombines TRBV5-5 with TRBJ2-7; D gene ambiguous. The CDR3 region is CASSSQTHEQYF. CDR3 nucleotides: TGTGCCAGCAGCTCACAGACCCACGAGCAGTACTTC.